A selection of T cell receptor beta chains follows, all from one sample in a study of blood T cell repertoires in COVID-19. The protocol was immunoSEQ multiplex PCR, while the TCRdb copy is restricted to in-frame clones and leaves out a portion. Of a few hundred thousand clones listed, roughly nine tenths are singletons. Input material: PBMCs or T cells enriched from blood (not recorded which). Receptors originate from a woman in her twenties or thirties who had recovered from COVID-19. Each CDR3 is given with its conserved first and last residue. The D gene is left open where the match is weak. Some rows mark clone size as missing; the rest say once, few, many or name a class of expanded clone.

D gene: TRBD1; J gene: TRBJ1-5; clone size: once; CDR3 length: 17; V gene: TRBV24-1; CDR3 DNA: TGTGCCACCAGGAGACTTCCGGGACAGAGGGGAAATCAGCCCCAGCATTTT; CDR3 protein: CATRRLPGQRGNQPQHF
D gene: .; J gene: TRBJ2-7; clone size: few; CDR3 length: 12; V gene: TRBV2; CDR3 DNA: TGTGCCGGTGCAGGGTGGAACTACGAGCAGTACTTC; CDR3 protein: CAGAGWNYEQYF
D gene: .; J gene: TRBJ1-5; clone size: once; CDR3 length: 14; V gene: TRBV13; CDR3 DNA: TGTGCCAGCAGCTTATTCGGCGGCGGTCAGCCCCAGCATTTT; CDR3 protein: CASSLFGGGQPQHF
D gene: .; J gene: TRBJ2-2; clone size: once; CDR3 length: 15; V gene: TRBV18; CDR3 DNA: TGTGCCAGCTCACCAGAGGGCCAGAACACCGGGGAGCTGTTTTTT; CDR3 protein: CASSPEGQNTGELFF
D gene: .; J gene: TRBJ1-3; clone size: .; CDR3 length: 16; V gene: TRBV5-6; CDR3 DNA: TGTGCCAGCAGTCGAACCGGGCCCCGGGGAGGAAACACCATATATTTT; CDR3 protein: CASSRTGPRGGNTIYF
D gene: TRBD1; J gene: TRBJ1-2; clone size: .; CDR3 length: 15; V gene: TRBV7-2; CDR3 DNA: TGTGCCAGCAGCTTAGCCGGCAGGGGGGACTATGGCTACACCTTC; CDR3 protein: CASSLAGRGDYGYTF
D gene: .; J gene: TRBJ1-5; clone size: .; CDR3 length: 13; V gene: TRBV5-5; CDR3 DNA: TGTGCCAGCAGCGGGGACACAGACCTGCCCCAGCATTTT; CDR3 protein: CASSGDTDLPQHF
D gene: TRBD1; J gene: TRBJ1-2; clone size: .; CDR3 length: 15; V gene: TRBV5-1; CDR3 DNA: TGCGCCAGCAGCTTGGAGTTGACAGGGGCAGGGGGCTACACCTTC; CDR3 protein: CASSLELTGAGGYTF
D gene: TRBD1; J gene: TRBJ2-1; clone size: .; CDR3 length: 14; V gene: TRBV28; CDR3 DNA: TGTGCCAGCAGAGGGACAGGGCGTTCCAATGAGCAGTTCTTC; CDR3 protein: CASRGTGRSNEQFF
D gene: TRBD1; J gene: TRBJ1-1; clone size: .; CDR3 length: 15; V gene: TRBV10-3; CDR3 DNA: TGTGCCATCAGATGGACAGGGGAGAGGAACACTGAAGCTTTCTTT; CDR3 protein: CAIRWTGERNTEAFF
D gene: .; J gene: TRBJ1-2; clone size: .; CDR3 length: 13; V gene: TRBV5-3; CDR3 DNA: TGTGCCAGAAGCTTACAACAGGTCCATGGCTACACCTTC; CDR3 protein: CARSLQQVHGYTF
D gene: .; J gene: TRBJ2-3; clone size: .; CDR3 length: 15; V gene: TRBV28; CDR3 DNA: TGTGCCAGCAGCCCAACAGGGTTTAGCACAGATACGCAGTATTTT; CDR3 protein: CASSPTGFSTDTQYF
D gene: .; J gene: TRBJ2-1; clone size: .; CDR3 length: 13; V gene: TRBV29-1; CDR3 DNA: TGCAGCGTTGAGGCCTTCGGCAGGGATGAGCAGTTCTTC; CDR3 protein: CSVEAFGRDEQFF
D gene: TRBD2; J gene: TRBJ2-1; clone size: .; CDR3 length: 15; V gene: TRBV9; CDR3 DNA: TGTGCCAGCAGCGTAGGCGGGAGGGCCTTCGGTGAGCAGTTCTTC; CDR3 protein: CASSVGGRAFGEQFF
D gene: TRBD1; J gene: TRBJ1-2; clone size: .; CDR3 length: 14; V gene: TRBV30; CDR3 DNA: TGTGCCTGGAGTGGACAGGGGGCGCGTTATGGCTACACCTTC; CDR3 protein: CAWSGQGARYGYTF
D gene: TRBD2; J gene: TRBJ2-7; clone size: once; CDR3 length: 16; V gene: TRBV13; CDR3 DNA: TGTGCCAGCAGCCCGTCTCGGAGCGGGACCCCCTACGAGCAGTACTTC; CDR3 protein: CASSPSRSGTPYEQYF